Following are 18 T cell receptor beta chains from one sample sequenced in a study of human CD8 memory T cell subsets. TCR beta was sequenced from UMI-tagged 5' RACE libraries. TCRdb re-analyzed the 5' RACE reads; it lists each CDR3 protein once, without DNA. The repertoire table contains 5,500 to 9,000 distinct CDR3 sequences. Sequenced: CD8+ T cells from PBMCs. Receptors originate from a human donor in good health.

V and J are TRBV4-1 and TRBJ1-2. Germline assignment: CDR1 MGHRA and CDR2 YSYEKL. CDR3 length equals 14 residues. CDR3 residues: CASSQAAAAYGYTF.

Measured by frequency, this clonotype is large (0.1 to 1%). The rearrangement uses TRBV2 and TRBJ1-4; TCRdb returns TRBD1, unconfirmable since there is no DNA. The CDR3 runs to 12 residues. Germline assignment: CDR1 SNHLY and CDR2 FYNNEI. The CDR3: CASSEGAGRLFF.

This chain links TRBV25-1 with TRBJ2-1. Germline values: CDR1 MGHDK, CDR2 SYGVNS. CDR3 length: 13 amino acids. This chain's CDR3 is CASSENPYNEQFF.

The CDR3 here is CASSIWGGRQNEQFF. This rearrangement joins TRBV19 to TRBJ2-1; TCRdb outputs TRBD2, but without DNA this stays unchecked. The CDR3 runs to 15 residues. Per the germline V gene, CDR1 is LNHDA and CDR2 is SQIVND (reference sequence).

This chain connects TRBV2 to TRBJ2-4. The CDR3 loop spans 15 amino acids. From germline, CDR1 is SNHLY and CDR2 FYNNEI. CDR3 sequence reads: CASNGVRTFKNIQYF.

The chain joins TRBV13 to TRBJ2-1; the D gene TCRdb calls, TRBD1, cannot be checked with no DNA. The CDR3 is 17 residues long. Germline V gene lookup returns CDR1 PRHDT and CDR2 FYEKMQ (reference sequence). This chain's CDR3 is CASSLSVAGGDYNEQFF.

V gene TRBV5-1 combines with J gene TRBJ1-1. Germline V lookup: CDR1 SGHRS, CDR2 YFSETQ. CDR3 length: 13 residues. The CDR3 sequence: CASSWTSNTEAFF. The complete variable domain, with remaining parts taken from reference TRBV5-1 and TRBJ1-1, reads KAGVTQTPRYLIKTRGQQVTLSCSPISGHRSVSWYQQTPGQGLQFLFEYFSETQRNKGNFPGRFSGRQFSNSRSEMNVSTLELGDSALYLCASSWTSNTEAFFGQGTRLTVV.

CDR3 sequence reads: CASSARRNTEAFF. The rearrangement uses TRBV10-2 and TRBJ1-1. The CDR3 is made up of 13 amino acids. The germline gives CDR1 WSHSY, CDR2 SAAADI.

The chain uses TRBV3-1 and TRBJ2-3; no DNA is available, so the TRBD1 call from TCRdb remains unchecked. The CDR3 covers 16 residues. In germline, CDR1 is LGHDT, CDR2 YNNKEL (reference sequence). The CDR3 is CASSQVGQGVADTQYF.

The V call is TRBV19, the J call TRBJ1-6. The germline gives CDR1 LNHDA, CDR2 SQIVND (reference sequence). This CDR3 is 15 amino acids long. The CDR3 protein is CASSISGSIGSPLHF.

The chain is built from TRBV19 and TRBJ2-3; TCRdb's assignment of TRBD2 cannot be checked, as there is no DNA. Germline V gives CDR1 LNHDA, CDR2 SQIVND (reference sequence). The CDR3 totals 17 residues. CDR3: CASSIPSSGRPLNTQYF.

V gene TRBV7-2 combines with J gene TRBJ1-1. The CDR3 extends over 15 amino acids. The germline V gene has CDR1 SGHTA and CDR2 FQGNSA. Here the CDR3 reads CASSLANSGLTEAFF. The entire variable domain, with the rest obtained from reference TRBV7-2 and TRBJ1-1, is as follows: GAGVSQSPSNKVTEKGKDVELRCDPISGHTALYWYRQSLGQGLEFLIYFQGNSAPDKSGLPSDRFSAERTGGSVSTLTIQRTQQEDSAVYLCASSLANSGLTEAFFGQGTRLTVV.

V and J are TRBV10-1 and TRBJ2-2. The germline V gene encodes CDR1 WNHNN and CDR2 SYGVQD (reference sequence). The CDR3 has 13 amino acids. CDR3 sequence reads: CASSERDTGELFF.

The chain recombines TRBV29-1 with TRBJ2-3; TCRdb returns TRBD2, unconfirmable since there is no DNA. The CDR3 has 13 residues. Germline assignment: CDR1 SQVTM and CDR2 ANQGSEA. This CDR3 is CSVEVEAADTQYF.

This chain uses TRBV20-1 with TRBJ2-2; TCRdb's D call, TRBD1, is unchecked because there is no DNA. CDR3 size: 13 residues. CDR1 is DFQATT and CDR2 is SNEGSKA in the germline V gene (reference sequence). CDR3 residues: CSARPGEAGELFF.

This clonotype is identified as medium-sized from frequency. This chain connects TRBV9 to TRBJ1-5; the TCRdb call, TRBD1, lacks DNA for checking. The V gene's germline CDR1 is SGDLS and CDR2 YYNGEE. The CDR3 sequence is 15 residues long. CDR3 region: CASSGGIDSNQPQHF.

This CDR3 reads CASSLASEQFF. J is TRBJ2-1 and V is TRBV12-3 or TRBV12-4. The CDR3 is made up of 11 amino acids.

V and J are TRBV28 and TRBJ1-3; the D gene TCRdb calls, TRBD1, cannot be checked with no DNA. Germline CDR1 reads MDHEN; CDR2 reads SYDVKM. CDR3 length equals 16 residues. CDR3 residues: CASSLLGTASGNTIYF.